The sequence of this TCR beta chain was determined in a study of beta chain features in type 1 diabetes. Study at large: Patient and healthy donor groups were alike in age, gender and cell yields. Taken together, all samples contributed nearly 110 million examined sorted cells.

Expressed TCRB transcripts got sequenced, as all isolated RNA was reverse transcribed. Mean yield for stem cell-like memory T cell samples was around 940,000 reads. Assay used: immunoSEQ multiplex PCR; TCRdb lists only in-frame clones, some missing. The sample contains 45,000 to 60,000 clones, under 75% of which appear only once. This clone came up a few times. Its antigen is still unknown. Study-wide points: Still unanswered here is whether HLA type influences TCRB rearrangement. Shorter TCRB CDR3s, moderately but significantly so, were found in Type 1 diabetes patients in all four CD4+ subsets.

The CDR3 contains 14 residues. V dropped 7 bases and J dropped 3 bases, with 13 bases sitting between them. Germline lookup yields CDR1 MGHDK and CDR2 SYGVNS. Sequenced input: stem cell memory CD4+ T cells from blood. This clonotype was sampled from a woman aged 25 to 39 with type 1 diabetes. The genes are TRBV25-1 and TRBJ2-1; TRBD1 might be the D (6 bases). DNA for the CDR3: TGTGCCAGCAAAGGACAGTTGCACTACAATGAGCAGTTCTTC. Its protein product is CASKGQLHYNEQFF.